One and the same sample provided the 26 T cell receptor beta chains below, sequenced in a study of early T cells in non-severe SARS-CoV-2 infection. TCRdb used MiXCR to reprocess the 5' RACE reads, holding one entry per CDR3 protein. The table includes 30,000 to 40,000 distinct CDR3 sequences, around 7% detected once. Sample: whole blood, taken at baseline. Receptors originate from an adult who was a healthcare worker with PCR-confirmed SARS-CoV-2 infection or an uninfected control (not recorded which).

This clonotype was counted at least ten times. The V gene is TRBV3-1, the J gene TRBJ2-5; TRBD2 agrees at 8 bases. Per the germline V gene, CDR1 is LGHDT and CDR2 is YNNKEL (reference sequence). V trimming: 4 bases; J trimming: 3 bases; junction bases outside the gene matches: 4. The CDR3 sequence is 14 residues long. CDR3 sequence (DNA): TGTGCCAGCAGCCTTAGCGGGATCGAAGAGACCCAGTACTTC. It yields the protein CASSLSGIEETQYF.

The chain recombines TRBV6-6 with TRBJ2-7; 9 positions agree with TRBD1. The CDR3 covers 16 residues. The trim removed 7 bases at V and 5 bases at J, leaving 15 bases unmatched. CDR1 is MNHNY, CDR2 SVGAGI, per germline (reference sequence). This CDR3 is CASTGRDRASRNEQYF. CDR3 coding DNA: TGTGCCAGCACCGGCCGGGACAGGGCGTCTAGGAACGAGCAGTACTTC.

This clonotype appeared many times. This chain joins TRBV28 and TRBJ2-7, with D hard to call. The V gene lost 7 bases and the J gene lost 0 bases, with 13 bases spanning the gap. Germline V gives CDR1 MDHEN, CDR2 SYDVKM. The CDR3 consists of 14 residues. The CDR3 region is CASTDRSSSYEQYF. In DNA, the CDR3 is TGTGCCAGCACCGATCGGTCTAGCTCCTACGAGCAGTACTTC.

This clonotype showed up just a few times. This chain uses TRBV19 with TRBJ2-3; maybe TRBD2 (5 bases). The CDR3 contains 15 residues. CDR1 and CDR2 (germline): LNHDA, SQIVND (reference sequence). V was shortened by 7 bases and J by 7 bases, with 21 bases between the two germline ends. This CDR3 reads CASNKPGEIGNTQYF. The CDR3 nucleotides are TGTGCCAGTAACAAACCCGGGGAGATCGGAAATACGCAGTATTTT.

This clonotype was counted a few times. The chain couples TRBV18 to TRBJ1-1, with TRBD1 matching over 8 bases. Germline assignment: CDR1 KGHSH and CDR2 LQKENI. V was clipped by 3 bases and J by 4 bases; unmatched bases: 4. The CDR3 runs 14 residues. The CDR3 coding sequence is TGTGCCAGCTCACCGACAGGGGAGGGCACTGAAGCTTTCTTT. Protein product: CASSPTGEGTEAFF.

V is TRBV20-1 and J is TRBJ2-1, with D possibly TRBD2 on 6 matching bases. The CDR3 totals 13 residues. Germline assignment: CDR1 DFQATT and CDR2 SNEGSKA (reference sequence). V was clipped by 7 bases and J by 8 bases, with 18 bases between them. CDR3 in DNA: TGCAGTGGACGCTTTGGGACTCGTGATGAGCAGTTCTTC. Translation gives CSGRFGTRDEQFF.

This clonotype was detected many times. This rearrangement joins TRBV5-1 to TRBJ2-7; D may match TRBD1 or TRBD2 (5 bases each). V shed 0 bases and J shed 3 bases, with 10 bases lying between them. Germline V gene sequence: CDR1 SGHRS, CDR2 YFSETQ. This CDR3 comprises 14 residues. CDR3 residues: CASSLAGTHYEQYF. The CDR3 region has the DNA TGCGCCAGCAGCTTGGCAGGGACCCACTACGAGCAGTACTTC.

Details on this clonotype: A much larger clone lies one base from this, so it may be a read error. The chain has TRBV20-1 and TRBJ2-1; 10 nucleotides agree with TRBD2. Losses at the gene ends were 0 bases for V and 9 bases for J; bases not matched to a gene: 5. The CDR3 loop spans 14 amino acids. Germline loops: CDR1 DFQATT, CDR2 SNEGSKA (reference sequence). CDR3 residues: CSARDSGRIPEQFF. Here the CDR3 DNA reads TGCAGTGCTAGAGATAGCGGGAGGATACCTGAGCAGTTCTTC.

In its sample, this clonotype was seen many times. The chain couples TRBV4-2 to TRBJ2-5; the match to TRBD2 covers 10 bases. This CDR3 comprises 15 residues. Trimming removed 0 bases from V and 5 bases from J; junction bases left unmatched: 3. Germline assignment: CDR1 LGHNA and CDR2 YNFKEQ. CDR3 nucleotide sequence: TGTGCCAGCAGCCAAGATAGCGGGAGGCAGGAGACCCAGTACTTC. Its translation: CASSQDSGRQETQYF.

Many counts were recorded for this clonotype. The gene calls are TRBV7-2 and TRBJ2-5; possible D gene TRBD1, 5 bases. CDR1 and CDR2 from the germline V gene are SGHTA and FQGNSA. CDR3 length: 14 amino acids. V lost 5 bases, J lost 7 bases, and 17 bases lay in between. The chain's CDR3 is CASSPGRGVATQYF. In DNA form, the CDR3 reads TGTGCCAGCAGCCCCGGTAGGGGTGTGGCGACCCAGTACTTC.

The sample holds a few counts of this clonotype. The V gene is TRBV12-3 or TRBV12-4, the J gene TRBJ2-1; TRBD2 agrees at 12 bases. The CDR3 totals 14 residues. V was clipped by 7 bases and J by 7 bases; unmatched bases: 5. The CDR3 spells CASTPGLAGNEQFF. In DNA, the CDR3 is TGTGCCAGCACCCCTGGACTAGCGGGGAATGAGCAGTTCTTC.

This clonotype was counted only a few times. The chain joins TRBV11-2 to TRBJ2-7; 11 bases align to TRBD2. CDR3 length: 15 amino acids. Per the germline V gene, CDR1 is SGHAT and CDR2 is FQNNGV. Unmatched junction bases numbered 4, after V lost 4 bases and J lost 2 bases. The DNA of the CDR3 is TGTGCCAGCAGCTACTTAGCGGGAGGGCCCTACGAGCAGTACTTC. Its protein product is CASSYLAGGPYEQYF.

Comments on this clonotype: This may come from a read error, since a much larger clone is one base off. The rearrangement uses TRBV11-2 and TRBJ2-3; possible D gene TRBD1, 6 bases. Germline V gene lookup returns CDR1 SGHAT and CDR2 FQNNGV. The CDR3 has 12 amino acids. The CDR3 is CVSSLGGDTQYF. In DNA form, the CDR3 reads TGTGTCAGCAGCTTAGGGGGAGATACGCAGTATTTT.

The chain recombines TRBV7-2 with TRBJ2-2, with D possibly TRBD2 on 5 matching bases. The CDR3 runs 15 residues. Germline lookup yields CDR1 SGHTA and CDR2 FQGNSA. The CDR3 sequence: CAASASGRYTGELFF. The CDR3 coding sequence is TGTGCGGCGAGCGCGAGCGGACGATACACCGGGGAGCTGTTTTTT.

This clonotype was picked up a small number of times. CDR3 sequence: CASSGTTDTQYF. Here the CDR3 DNA reads TGCGCCAGCAGTGGGACCACAGATACGCAGTATTTT. The chain employs TRBV10-2 and TRBJ2-3; D is unclear. The CDR3 has 12 amino acids. Germline assignment: CDR1 WSHSY and CDR2 SAAADI. With 4 bases removed from V and 2 bases from J, the gap between germline ends came to 4 bases.

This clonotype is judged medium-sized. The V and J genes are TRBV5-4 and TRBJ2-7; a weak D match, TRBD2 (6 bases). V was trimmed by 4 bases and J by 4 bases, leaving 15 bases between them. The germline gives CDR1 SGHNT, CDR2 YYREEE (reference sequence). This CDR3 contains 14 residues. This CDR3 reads CASSKKGLQYEQYV. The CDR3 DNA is TGTGCCAGCAGCAAGAAGGGACTTCAGTACGAGCAGTACGTC.

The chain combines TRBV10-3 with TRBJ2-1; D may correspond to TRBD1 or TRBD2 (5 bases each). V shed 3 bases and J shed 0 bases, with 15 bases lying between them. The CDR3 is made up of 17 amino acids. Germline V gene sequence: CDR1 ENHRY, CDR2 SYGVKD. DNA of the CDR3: TGTGCCATCAGTGACCGAGGGGCGCAGGGCTCCTACAATGAGCAGTTCTTC. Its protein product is CAISDRGAQGSYNEQFF.

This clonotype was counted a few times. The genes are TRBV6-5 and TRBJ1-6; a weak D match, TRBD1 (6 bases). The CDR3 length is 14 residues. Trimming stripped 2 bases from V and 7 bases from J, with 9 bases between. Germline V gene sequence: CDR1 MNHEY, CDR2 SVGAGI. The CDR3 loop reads CASSYIGGNSPLHF. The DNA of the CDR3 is TGTGCCAGCAGTTACATCGGGGGCAATTCACCCCTCCACTTT.

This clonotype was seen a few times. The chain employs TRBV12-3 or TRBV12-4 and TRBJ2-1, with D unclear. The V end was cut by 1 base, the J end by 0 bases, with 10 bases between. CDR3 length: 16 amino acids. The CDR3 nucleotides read TGTGCCAGCAGTTTAGGGCATACCCTCTCCTACAATGAGCAGTTCTTC. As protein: CASSLGHTLSYNEQFF.

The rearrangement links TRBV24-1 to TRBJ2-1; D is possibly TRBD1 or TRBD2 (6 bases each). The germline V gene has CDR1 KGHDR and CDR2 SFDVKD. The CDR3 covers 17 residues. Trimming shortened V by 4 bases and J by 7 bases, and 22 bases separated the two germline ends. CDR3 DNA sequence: TGTGCCACCAGTGACGGTATGGGACACGGGACTGGGAATGAGCAGTTCTTC. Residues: CATSDGMGHGTGNEQFF.

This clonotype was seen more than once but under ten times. Written as DNA, the CDR3 is TGCAGTGCTAGAGATTCGAAACTAGCGGGGAGAGGGGATACGCAGTATTTT. This encodes CSARDSKLAGRGDTQYF. The chain employs TRBV20-1 and TRBJ2-3; TRBD2 agrees at 10 bases. V trimming: 0 bases; J trimming: 6 bases; junction bases outside the gene matches: 12. This CDR3 has 17 residues. Germline lookup yields CDR1 DFQATT and CDR2 SNEGSKA (reference sequence).

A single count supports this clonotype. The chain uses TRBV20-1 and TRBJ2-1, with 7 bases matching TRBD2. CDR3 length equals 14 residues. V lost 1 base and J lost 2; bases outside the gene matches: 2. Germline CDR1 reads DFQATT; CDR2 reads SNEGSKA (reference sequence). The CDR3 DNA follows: TGCAGTGCTAGAGCGCTAGCGGCCTACAATGAGCAGTTCTTC. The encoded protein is CSARALAAYNEQFF.

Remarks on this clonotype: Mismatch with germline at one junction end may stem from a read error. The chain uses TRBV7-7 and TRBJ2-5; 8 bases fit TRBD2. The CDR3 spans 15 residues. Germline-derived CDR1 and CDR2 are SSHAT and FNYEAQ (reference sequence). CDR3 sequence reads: CASSPFSGNRETQYF. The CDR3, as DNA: TGTGCTAGCAGCCCCTTTAGCGGGAATAGAGAGACCCAGTACTTC. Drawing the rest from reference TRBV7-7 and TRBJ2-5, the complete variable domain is GAGVSQSPRYKVTKRGQDVTLRCDPISSHATLYWYQQALGQGPEFLTYFNYEAQPDKSGLPSDRFSAERPEGSISTLTIQRTEQRDSAMYRCASSPFSGNRETQYFGPGTRLLVL.

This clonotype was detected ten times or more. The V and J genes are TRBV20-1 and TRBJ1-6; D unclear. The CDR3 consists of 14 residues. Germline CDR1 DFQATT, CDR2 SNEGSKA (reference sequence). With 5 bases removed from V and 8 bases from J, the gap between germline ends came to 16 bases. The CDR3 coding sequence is TGCAGTGCTGTGGCAGTAACGGGATATTCACCCCTCCACTTT. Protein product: CSAVAVTGYSPLHF.

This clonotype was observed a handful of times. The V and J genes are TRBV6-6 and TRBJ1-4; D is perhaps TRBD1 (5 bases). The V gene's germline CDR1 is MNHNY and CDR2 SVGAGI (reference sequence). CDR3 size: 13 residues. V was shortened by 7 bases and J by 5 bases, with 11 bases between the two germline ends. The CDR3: CASKGRMNEKLFF. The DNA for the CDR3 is TGTGCCAGCAAGGGGCGGATGAATGAAAAACTGTTTTTT.

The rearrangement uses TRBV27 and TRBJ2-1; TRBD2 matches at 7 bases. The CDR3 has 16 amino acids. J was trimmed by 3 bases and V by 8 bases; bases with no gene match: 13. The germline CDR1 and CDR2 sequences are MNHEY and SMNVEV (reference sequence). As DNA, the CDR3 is TGTGCCAGCCGCTTTAATTCCGCGGGAGTCTACAATGAGCAGTTCTTC. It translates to CASRFNSAGVYNEQFF.